A selection of T cell receptor beta chains follows, all from one sample in a study of cytomegalovirus exposure and HLA in healthy donors. The protocol was immunoSEQ multiplex PCR, while the TCRdb copy is restricted to in-frame clones and leaves out a portion. Of 95,000 to 150,000 clones in the sample, roughly 81% are singletons; the top ten hold approximately 0.99%. Sequenced material: PBMCs. These receptors were collected from a woman aged 30 to 39 in good health and CMV-seronegative. The CDR3 runs from the conserved cysteine through the conserved F or W. The order of the fields is J gene, V gene, CDR3 protein.

>TRBJ2-3|TRBV18
CASSPELASDTQYF
>TRBJ1-2|TRBV21-1
CASSKRGTGNGYTF
>TRBJ2-1|TRBV5-1
CASSRLAGDEEQFF
>TRBJ2-1|TRBV5-1
CASRTGLAGNNEQFF
>TRBJ1-1|TRBV7-8
CASSLFTENTEAFF
>-|TRBV5-1
CASSFISGTGNYEQYF
>TRBJ1-2|TRBV5-4
CASSTGQPGFYGYTF
>-|TRBV10-1
CASSAGQGAYSYEQYF
>TRBJ2-1|TRBV23-1
CASSQSFGQKLYNEQFF
>TRBJ1-2|TRBV18
CASSPDRGQPNYGYTF
>TRBJ2-5|TRBV5-1
CASSVIPGQGMKTQYF
>TRBJ2-7|TRBV2
CASSEARGGEQYF
>TRBJ1-2|TRBV6-1
CASKDRSYGYTF
>TRBJ1-2|TRBV2
CASSRDMIPNYGYTF
>TRBJ1-5|TRBV7-2
CASSFTGGDQPQHF
>TRBJ2-3|TRBV25-1
CASSELVGDSITDTQYF
>TRBJ1-3|TRBV5-1
CASSLWGGDGSSGNTIYF
>TRBJ2-7|TRBV11-2
CASSLVVTSSYEQYF
>TRBJ2-7|TRBV18
CASSPGGTSGILSSYEQYF
>TRBJ1-1|TRBV5-1
CASSLMPRLNTEAFF
>TRBJ2-2|TRBV5-1
CASSATRTGYGELFF
>TRBJ2-3|TRBV6-6
CASTLGTSGALVTQYF
>TRBJ1-4|TRBV13
CASSLGQGFVEKLFF
>TRBJ2-6|TRBV4-1
CASSQEYRNGANVLTF
>TRBJ1-6|TRBV30
CAWIRGTGNSPLHF
>TRBJ1-1|TRBV5-4
CASSPGGINTEAFF
>-|TRBV6-5
CATVGTGGSYEQYF
>TRBJ2-1|TRBV9
CASSVDGRSSEQFF
>TRBJ2-2|TRBV2
CASNRGAANTGELFF
>TRBJ1-1|TRBV10-1
CASKAGMNTEAFF
>TRBJ2-7|TRBV9
CASSEGQRYEQYF
>TRBJ2-5|TRBV2
CASSEFVTAQETQYF
>TRBJ1-2|TRBV6-1
CASSEEGGNNYGYTF
>TRBJ2-7|TRBV18
CASSPFLGGEYEQYF
>TRBJ2-1|TRBV5-1
CASSLAFFTGDEQFF
>TRBJ1-4|TRBV6-1
CATQGALDEKLFF
>TRBJ1-5|TRBV5-1
CASSLGTANSNQPQHF
>TRBJ1-6|TRBV5-1
CASSELTRDSPLHF
>TRBJ2-1|TRBV7-2
CASSFGTSDYNEQFF